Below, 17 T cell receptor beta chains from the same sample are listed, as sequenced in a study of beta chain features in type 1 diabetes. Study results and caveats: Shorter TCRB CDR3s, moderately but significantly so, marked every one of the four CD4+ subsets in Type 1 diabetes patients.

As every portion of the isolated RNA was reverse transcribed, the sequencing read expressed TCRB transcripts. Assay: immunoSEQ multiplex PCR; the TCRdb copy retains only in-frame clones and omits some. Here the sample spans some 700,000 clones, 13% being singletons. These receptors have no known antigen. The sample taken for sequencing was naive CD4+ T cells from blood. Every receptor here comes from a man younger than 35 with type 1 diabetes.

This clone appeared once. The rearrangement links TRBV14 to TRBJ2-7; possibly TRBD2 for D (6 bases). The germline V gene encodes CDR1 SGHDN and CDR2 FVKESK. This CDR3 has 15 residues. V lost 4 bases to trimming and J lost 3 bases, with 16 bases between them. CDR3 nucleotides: TGTGCCAGCAGCCCCCCCCTAGCGCGGAGCTACGAGCAGTACTTC. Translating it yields CASSPPLARSYEQYF.

For the CDR3, the DNA is TGTGCCAGCTCACCACCGAGGGCTCGGGTCGGGGAGCTGTTTTTT. Amino acid sequence: CASSPPRARVGELFF. This chain links TRBV18 with TRBJ2-2; D perhaps matches TRBD2 (5 bases). CDR1 KGHSH and CDR2 LQKENI come from the germline V gene. V was trimmed by 0 bases and J by 7 bases, leaving 12 bases between them. The CDR3 is 15 residues long.

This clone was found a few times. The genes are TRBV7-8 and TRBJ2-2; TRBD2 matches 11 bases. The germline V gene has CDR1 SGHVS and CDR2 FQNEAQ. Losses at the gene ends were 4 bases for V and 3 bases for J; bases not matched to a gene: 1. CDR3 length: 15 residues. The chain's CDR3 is CASSSSGGYTGELFF. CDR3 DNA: TGTGCCAGCAGCTCTAGCGGGGGGTACACCGGGGAGCTGTTTTTT.

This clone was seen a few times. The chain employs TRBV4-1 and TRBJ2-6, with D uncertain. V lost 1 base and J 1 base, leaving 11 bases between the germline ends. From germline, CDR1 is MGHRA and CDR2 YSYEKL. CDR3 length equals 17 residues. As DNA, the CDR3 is TGCGCCAGCAGCCAAGCTGAGTTGAGTTCTGGGGCCAACGTCCTGACTTTC. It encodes CASSQAELSSGANVLTF.

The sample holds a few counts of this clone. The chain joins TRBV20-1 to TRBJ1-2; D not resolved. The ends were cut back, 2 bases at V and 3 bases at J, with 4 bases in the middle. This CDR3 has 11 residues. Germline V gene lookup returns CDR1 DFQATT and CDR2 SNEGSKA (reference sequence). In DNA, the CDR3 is TGCAGTGCTAGAAGTTACTATGGCTACACCTTC. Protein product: CSARSYYGYTF.

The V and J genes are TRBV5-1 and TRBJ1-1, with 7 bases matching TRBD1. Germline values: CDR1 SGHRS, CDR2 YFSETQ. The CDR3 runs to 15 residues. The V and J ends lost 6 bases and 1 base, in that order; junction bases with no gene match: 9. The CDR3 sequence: CASKSLQGPNTEAFF. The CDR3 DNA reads TGCGCCAGCAAGTCCCTACAGGGGCCGAACACTGAAGCTTTCTTT.

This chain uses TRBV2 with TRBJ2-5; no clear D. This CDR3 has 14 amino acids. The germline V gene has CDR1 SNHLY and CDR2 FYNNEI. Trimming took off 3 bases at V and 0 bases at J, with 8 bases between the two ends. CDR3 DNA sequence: TGTGCCAGCAGTGAGAGGAGAAACCAAGAGACCCAGTACTTC. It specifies CASSERRNQETQYF.

CDR3 in DNA: TGCAGCGCGAGGGGACAGGCGACGGCCACAGATACGCAGTATTTT. It yields the protein CSARGQATATDTQYF. The chain is built from TRBV29-1 and TRBJ2-3; 8 bases align to TRBD1. Trimming cost V 7 bases and J 2 bases; bases outside gene matches: 11. In germline, CDR1 is SQVTM, CDR2 ANQGSEA. This CDR3 is built from 15 residues.

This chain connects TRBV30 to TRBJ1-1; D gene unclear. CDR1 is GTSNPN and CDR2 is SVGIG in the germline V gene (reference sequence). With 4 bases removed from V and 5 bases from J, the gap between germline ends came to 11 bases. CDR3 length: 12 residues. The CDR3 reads CAWKLSETEAFF. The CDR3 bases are TGTGCCTGGAAGTTGTCAGAAACTGAAGCTTTCTTT.

The CDR3 loop reads CSVEVGVTQYF. DNA of the CDR3: TGCAGCGTTGAAGTTGGGGTGACCCAGTACTTC. This chain links TRBV29-1 with TRBJ2-5; D is unclear. The length of the CDR3 is 11 residues. The germline CDR1 and CDR2 sequences are SQVTM and ANQGSEA. With 1 base removed from V and 7 bases from J, the gap between germline ends came to 7 bases.

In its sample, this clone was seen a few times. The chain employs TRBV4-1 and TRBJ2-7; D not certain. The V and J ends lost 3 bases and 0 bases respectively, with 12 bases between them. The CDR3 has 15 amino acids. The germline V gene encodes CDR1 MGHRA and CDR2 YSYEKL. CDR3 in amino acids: CASSHQTTSSYEQYF. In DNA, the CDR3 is TGCGCCAGCAGCCACCAGACAACGAGCTCCTACGAGCAGTACTTC.

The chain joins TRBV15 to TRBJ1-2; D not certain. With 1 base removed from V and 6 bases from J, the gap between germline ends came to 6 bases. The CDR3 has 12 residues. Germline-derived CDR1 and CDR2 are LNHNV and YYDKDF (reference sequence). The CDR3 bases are TGTGCCACCAGCAGAGTGTCCGATGGCTACACCTTC. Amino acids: CATSRVSDGYTF.

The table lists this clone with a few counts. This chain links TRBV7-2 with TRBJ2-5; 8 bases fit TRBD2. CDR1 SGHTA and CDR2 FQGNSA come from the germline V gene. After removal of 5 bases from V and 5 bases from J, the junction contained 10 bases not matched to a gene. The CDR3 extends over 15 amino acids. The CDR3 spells CASSPGRGDWETQYF. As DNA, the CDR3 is TGTGCCAGCAGCCCCGGGAGGGGGGATTGGGAGACCCAGTACTTC.

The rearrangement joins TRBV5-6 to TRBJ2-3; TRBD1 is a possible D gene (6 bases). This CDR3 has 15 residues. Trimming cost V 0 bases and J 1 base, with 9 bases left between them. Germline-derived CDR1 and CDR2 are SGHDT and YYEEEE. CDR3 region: CASSLEGGGTDTQYF. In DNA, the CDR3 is TGTGCCAGCAGCTTGGAAGGGGGTGGCACAGATACGCAGTATTTT.

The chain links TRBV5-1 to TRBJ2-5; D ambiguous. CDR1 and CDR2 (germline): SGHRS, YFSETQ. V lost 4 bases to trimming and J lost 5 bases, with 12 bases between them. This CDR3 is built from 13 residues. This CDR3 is CASSPPGWETQYF. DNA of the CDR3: TGCGCCAGCAGCCCTCCAGGCTGGGAGACCCAGTACTTC.

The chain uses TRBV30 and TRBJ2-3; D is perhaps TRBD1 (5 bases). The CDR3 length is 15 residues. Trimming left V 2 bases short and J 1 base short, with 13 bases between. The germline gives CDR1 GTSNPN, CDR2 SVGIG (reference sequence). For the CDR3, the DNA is TGTGCCTGGAGTTTGTCCGTAGGGGGCACAGATACGCAGTATTTT. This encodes CAWSLSVGGTDTQYF.

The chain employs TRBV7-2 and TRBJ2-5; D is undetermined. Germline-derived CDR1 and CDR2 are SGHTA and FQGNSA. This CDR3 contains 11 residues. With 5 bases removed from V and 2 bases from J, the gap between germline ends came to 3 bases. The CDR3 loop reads CASSGQETQYF. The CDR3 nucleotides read TGTGCCAGCAGCGGACAAGAGACCCAGTACTTC.